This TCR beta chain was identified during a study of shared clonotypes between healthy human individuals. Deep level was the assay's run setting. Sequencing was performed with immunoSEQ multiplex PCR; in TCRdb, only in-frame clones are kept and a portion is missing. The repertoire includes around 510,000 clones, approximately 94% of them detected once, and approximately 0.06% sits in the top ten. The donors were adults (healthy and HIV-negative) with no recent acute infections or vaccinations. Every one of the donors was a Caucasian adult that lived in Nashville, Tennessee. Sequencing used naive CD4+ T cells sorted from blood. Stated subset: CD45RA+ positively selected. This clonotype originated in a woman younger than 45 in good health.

CDR3: CASSLLGECQYF. CDR3 bases: TGTGCCAGCAGTTTATTGGGGGAATGCCAGTACTTC. The chain combines TRBV28 with TRBJ2-5; either TRBD1 or TRBD2 may supply D (5 bases each). The germline V gene encodes CDR1 MDHEN and CDR2 SYDVKM. This CDR3 spans 12 amino acids. Trimming removed 1 base from V and 10 bases from J, with 10 bases in between.